Listed below are T cell receptor beta chains from one sample, sequenced in a study of beta chain features in type 1 diabetes. Method: immunoSEQ multiplex PCR; TCRdb's copy keeps in-frame clones and lacks some. Among roughly 150,000 clones, 6.5% to 10% were seen once, and the ten largest hold approximately 0.54%. The specimen was central memory CD4+ T cells from blood. Receptors originate from a woman under 30 with type 1 diabetes. CDR3s include the opening cysteine and the closing phenylalanine or tryptophan. The D gene is left open where the match is weak. Size is omitted from some rows. Given values are once, few, many or a class for expanded clones.

V gene	D gene	J gene	clone size	CDR3 DNA	CDR3 protein
TRBV7-2	TRBD1	TRBJ2-7	-	TGTGCCAGCAGCCAAGCCCTGGGACAGGCCAACGAGCAGTACTTC	CASSQALGQANEQYF
TRBV19	TRBD2	TRBJ2-1	-	TGTGCCAGTAGCCCCCCTAGCGGGGGGGAGCAGTTCTTC	CASSPPSGGEQFF
TRBV6-5	-	TRBJ1-5	few	TGTGCCAGCAGTTACCCGGGTGGTCAGCCCCAGCATTTT	CASSYPGGQPQHF
TRBV6-5	TRBD2	TRBJ2-2	few	TGTGCCAGCAGTTATTTTACTAGCGGCACCGGGGAGCTGTTTTTT	CASSYFTSGTGELFF
TRBV29-1	TRBD1	TRBJ1-3	few	TGCAGCGTTAGGGACAGGGGAAACGGAAACACCATATATTTT	CSVRDRGNGNTIYF
TRBV7-2	-	TRBJ1-5	-	TGTGCCAGCAGCTCCTATAGCGGCCAGCCCCAGCATTTT	CASSSYSGQPQHF
TRBV27	-	TRBJ2-4	few	TGTGCCAGCAGTTCCAAGGGGGGGTTGGCCAAAAACATTCAGTACTTC	CASSSKGGLAKNIQYF
TRBV4-3	TRBD2	TRBJ2-1	few	TGCGCCAGCAGCCAACATCCCGGGACTAGCGGATACAATGAGCAGTTCTTC	CASSQHPGTSGYNEQFF
TRBV5-4	-	TRBJ2-2	-	TGTGCCAGCAGCCCGGCTGCAGGGGCTTACACCGGGGAGCTGTTTTTT	CASSPAAGAYTGELFF
TRBV7-2	-	TRBJ2-1	few	TGTGCCAGCAGCTTAGACAGGCACAATGAGCAGTTCTTC	CASSLDRHNEQFF
TRBV5-4	TRBD1	TRBJ1-2	few	TGTGCCAGCAGCTTCTTGAAGGGGGCGCTTTGGGGGCCTGCTAACTATGGCTACACCTTC	CASSFLKGALWGPANYGYTF
TRBV4-3	TRBD2	TRBJ2-7	-	TGCGCCAGCAGGCAAAAAGGCGGGGGGGAATACGAGACGTGGCAGTACTTC	CASRQKGGGEYETWQYF
TRBV6-6	TRBD1	TRBJ2-7	-	TGTGCCAGCAGTCGCGGACAGGGCGTCCACGAGCAGTACTTC	CASSRGQGVHEQYF
TRBV7-2	-	TRBJ1-5	-	TGTGCCAGCAGCACCGACGGGAATCAGCCCCAGCATTTT	CASSTDGNQPQHF
TRBV6-5	-	TRBJ1-2	few	TGTGCCAGCACTCCGACTCCCGGCCACGTTTATGGCTACACCTTC	CASTPTPGHVYGYTF
TRBV9	-	TRBJ1-1	-	TGTGCCAGCAGCGCCCTGGCAGGGCGGACTGAAGCTTTCTTT	CASSALAGRTEAFF
TRBV14	TRBD1	TRBJ2-1	few	TGTGCCAGCAGCCCGCGACAGGGGACCTACAATGAGCAGTTCTTC	CASSPRQGTYNEQFF
TRBV9	TRBD1	TRBJ2-1	few	TGTGCCAGCGCTGGGGAGACAGGGGAGCAGTTCTTC	CASAGETGEQFF
TRBV4-2	TRBD2	TRBJ2-7	few	TGTGCCAGCAGCTTAGCGGGCTACGAGCAGTACTTC	CASSLAGYEQYF
TRBV5-1	-	TRBJ1-2	-	TGCGCCAGCAGCGAGGGTTATGGCTACACCTTC	CASSEGYGYTF
TRBV21-1	-	TRBJ1-1	-	TGTGCCAGCAGCAAAGCGGGGGACAGCGGCCGAAGGGAAGCTTTCTTT	CASSKAGDSGRREAFF
TRBV7-9	-	TRBJ1-2	-	TGTGCCAGCAGCCCCTTGGGGGGTACGGGTGGCTACACCTTC	CASSPLGGTGGYTF
TRBV13	TRBD1	TRBJ1-2	-	TGTGCCAGCAGCTTCGGCAGGGGGCAGAGTGGCTACACCTTC	CASSFGRGQSGYTF
TRBV14	TRBD2	TRBJ2-1	-	TGTGCCAGCAGCCAAGGTGGACTAGCGGGAAATGAGCAGTTCTTC	CASSQGGLAGNEQFF